The T cell receptor beta chain described here comes from a study of PD-L1 blockade in urothelial cancer. Sequenced by immunoSEQ multiplex PCR; TCRdb stores in-frame clones only, minus some. The sample yields tens of thousands of clones, less than 85% seen once. The sample's time point: peripheral blood 6 weeks after treatment start. Germline loops: CDR1 SGHAT, CDR2 FQNNGV. V shed 5 bases and J shed 0 bases, with 24 bases lying between them. The CDR3 sequence is 19 residues long. This specimen was PBMCs, taken around atezolizumab (anti-PD-L1) treatment. The source is a man in his 70s with urothelial cancer. The genes are TRBV11-2 and TRBJ2-3; weak D call: TRBD2 (7 bases). The CDR3 is CASSPGAGALLGSTDTQYF. Here the CDR3 DNA reads TGTGCCAGCAGCCCAGGGGCGGGAGCCCTCTTAGGGAGCACAGATACGCAGTATTTT.